A single sample gave rise to the 21 T cell receptor beta chains below, sequenced in a study of identical twins' blood T cells. TCRdb re-derived calls from the 5' RACE reads in MiXCR, one entry per CDR3 protein. The sample includes a few hundred thousand distinct CDR3 sequences, more than 25% seen only once; the top ten take more than 5.5%. Sequenced input: PBMCs. The receptors originated from a woman aged 18 to 55 in good health.

This clonotype was seen a handful of times. The V gene is TRBV6-2 or TRBV6-3, the J gene TRBJ1-1; no firm D call. From germline, CDR1 is MNHEY and CDR2 SVGEGT. Trimming removed 4 bases at V and 1 base at J, with 7 bases between. This CDR3 region has 13 residues. The DNA for the CDR3 is TGTGCCAGCAGTTCTCCTCGGAACACTGAAGCTTTCTTT. Translating it yields CASSSPRNTEAFF.

A word on this clonotype: Possible read error: a much larger clone is one base away. The final CDR3 position lacks the conserved phenylalanine or tryptophan, pointing to a likely read error. The chain links TRBV20-1 to TRBJ1-2, with a tentative D call TRBD1 (5 bases). V lost 1 base, J lost 8 bases, and 14 bases lay in between. The CDR3 length is 13 residues. Germline CDR1 DFQATT, CDR2 SNEGSKA (reference sequence). CDR3 nucleotides: TGCAGTGCTAGAGGCGTCCGGGGCCCCGGCTACACCTCC. Protein sequence: CSARGVRGPGYTS.

V is TRBV7-9 and J is TRBJ2-7; 7 bases map to TRBD1. This CDR3 contains 14 residues. V gave up 2 bases and J gave up 6 bases; unmatched junction bases: 7. Germline V gene data show CDR1 as SEHNR and CDR2 as FQNEAQ (reference sequence). The CDR3 here is CASSLIGGRGEQYF. The DNA for the CDR3 is TGTGCCAGCAGCTTAATAGGGGGCAGAGGCGAGCAGTACTTC.

This clonotype was detected a few times. The V gene is TRBV4-2, the J gene TRBJ2-7, with 9 bases identical to TRBD2. Germline V gives CDR1 LGHNA, CDR2 YNFKEQ. This CDR3 comprises 15 residues. J gave up 3 bases and V 1 base, and 4 bases lay outside the gene matches. CDR3 in amino acids: CASSQVLAGSYEQYF. The CDR3 DNA sequence: TGTGCCAGCAGCCAAGTCCTAGCGGGGAGCTACGAGCAGTACTTC.

The chain carries TRBV29-1 and TRBJ1-1, with a weak D call TRBD1 (5 bases). Germline CDR1 reads SQVTM; CDR2 reads ANQGSEA. Trimming stripped 3 bases from V and 4 bases from J, with 12 bases between. The CDR3 totals 13 residues. CDR3 DNA sequence: TGCAGCGTTGACAGAGACGGGGCCACTGAAGCTTTCTTT. This codes for CSVDRDGATEAFF.

The gene calls are TRBV20-1 and TRBJ2-3; 8 bases map to TRBD2. This CDR3 has 15 amino acids. CDR1 and CDR2 from the germline V gene are DFQATT and SNEGSKA (reference sequence). V was clipped by 5 bases and J by 4 bases; unmatched bases: 11. CDR3: CSARNTGGPPDTQYF. Here the CDR3 DNA reads TGCAGTGCTCGGAATACGGGAGGGCCGCCAGATACGCAGTATTTT.

This clonotype was observed a few times. The chain couples TRBV4-3 to TRBJ1-1, with D unclear. V gave up 0 bases and J gave up 1 base, with 6 bases separating them. The CDR3 consists of 14 residues. The germline gives CDR1 LGHNA, CDR2 YSLEER. CDR3 coding DNA: TGCGCCAGCAGCCAAGACGACACGAACACTGAAGCTTTCTTT. Translating it yields CASSQDDTNTEAFF.

Worth noting for this clonotype: One junction end disagrees with the germline gene, perhaps due to a read error. The rearrangement links TRBV7-9 to TRBJ1-1; TRBD1 aligns across 7 bases. The CDR3 is made up of 13 amino acids. Per germline, CDR1 SEHNR and CDR2 FQNEAQ (reference sequence). The CDR3 loop reads CARSLQGTYVTFF. The CDR3 region has the DNA TGTGCCCGCAGCTTACAGGGGACCTATGTTACTTTCTTT.

Concerning this clonotype: With a much larger clone just one base away, this may be a read error. No conserved phenylalanine or tryptophan is present at the end of the CDR3, so a read error is the likely explanation. The chain has TRBV10-3 and TRBJ1-1; no clear D gene. There are 14 residues in the CDR3. V lost 6 bases and J lost 4, with 15 bases in between. Germline CDR1 reads ENHRY; CDR2 reads SYGVKD. The chain's CDR3 is CAISGAAVSTEAFL. In nucleotides, the CDR3 is TGTGCCATCAGCGGCGCGGCCGTTTCCACTGAAGCTTTCCTT.

Only a few counts were recorded for this clonotype. The V gene is TRBV6-2 or TRBV6-3, the J gene TRBJ1-1; the D gene is possibly TRBD1 (5 bases). V gave up 2 bases and J gave up 6 bases, with 22 bases separating them. The germline gives CDR1 MNHEY, CDR2 SVGEGT. This CDR3 has 17 amino acids. CDR3 protein: CASSYPGTGVWKAEAFF. In nucleotides, the CDR3 is TGTGCCAGCAGTTACCCTGGGACTGGAGTGTGGAAGGCTGAAGCTTTCTTT.

This chain links TRBV11-2 with TRBJ2-7, with D perhaps TRBD2 (6 bases). Between the trimmed V and J ends, which lost 5 bases and 0 bases, there was a span of 14 bases. The CDR3 is 15 amino acids. Germline CDR1 is SGHAT and CDR2 is FQNNGV. CDR3 sequence: CASSARDWSSYEQYF. The CDR3 coding sequence is TGTGCCAGCAGCGCCCGGGACTGGAGCTCCTACGAGCAGTACTTC.

The gene calls are TRBV7-9 and TRBJ1-2; the D gene is possibly TRBD1 (5 bases). The V gene lost 4 bases and the J gene lost 4 bases, with 16 bases spanning the gap. CDR1 SEHNR and CDR2 FQNEAQ come from the germline V gene (reference sequence). The CDR3 has 15 residues. The CDR3 coding sequence is TGTGCCAGCAGCTCGCTTCGGGACGCAATCTATGGCTACACCTTC. It encodes CASSSLRDAIYGYTF.

The table lists this clonotype with a few counts. The genes are TRBV9 and TRBJ2-2; 7 nucleotides agree with TRBD2. The CDR3 length is 16 residues. Germline V CDR1 and CDR2: SGDLS, YYNGEE. V lost 2 bases to trimming and J lost 0 bases; unmatched junction nucleotides: 4. This CDR3 is CASSVRLAANTGELFF. The DNA for the CDR3 is TGTGCCAGCAGCGTGAGACTAGCAGCGAACACCGGGGAGCTGTTTTTT.

This chain joins TRBV2 and TRBJ2-3; D gene unclear. The CDR3 contains 12 residues. Per the germline V gene, CDR1 is SNHLY and CDR2 is FYNNEI. V shed 10 bases and J shed 6 bases, with 14 bases lying between them. The CDR3 is CANVGGRDTQYF. The CDR3 DNA is TGTGCCAACGTAGGCGGCCGGGATACGCAGTATTTT.

Worth noting for this clonotype: One end of the junction does not line up with germline, which may come from a read error. V gene TRBV12-3 or TRBV12-4 combines with J gene TRBJ1-2; D is ambiguous. CDR3 length: 13 residues. The DNA of the CDR3 is TGTGCCAACAGTTTGCGCAATGCGATTGGCTACACCTTC. This encodes CANSLRNAIGYTF.

This clonotype was seen more than once but under ten times. The rearrangement links TRBV29-1 to TRBJ1-2; 9 bases align to TRBD1. The CDR3 totals 14 residues. Germline loops: CDR1 SQVTM, CDR2 ANQGSEA. Trimming at V came to 4 bases and at J to 6 bases, leaving 9 bases not matched to a gene. The CDR3, as DNA: TGCAGCGTTGGAACCGGGACAGGGAGGGATGGCTACACCTTC. Encoded protein: CSVGTGTGRDGYTF.

This clonotype appeared a few times. This chain joins TRBV7-8 and TRBJ1-2; TRBD1 might be the D (5 bases). The CDR3 covers 13 residues. V lost 5 bases and J lost 5, with 12 bases in between. Germline-derived CDR1 and CDR2 are SGHVS and FQNEAQ. DNA of the CDR3: TGTGCCAGCAGCGGGGGACCGATTTATGGCTACACCTTC. This encodes CASSGGPIYGYTF.

J is TRBJ2-1 and V is TRBV5-6, with TRBD2 matching over 8 bases. The V gene end was trimmed by 4 bases and the J gene end by 0 bases; junction bases not matched to a gene: 9. Germline V gene lookup returns CDR1 SGHDT and CDR2 YYEEEE. CDR3 length: 17 amino acids. CDR3 protein: CASSPRLAPSSYNEQFF. The CDR3 region has the DNA TGTGCCAGCAGCCCCAGACTAGCGCCAAGCTCCTACAATGAGCAGTTCTTC.

V gene TRBV7-9 combines with J gene TRBJ2-7; D gene ambiguous. V dropped 5 bases and J dropped 2 bases, with 13 bases sitting between them. This CDR3 spans 14 amino acids. Germline V gene lookup returns CDR1 SEHNR and CDR2 FQNEAQ (reference sequence). CDR3 sequence reads: CASSGPLTPYEQYF. As DNA, the CDR3 is TGTGCCAGCAGCGGTCCTTTGACCCCCTACGAGCAGTACTTC.

The CDR3 is CAISRDPGADTQYF. As DNA, the CDR3 is TGTGCCATCAGTAGGGACCCGGGGGCAGATACGCAGTATTTT. V gene TRBV10-3 combines with J gene TRBJ2-3; D may be TRBD2 (6 bases). There are 14 residues in the CDR3. Trimming cost V 5 bases and J 4 bases, with 13 bases left between them. The germline V gene has CDR1 ENHRY and CDR2 SYGVKD.

This clonotype was recorded a few times. The V and J genes are TRBV18 and TRBJ1-1; D might be TRBD1 (5 bases). This CDR3 has 13 residues. The V end lost 5 bases, the J end lost 11 bases, and 18 bases lay between the germline ends. CDR1 and CDR2 (germline): KGHSH, LQKENI. For the CDR3, the DNA is TGTGCCAGCTCATTGGACCATCCCGAGGGGGCTTTCTTT. Protein sequence: CASSLDHPEGAFF.